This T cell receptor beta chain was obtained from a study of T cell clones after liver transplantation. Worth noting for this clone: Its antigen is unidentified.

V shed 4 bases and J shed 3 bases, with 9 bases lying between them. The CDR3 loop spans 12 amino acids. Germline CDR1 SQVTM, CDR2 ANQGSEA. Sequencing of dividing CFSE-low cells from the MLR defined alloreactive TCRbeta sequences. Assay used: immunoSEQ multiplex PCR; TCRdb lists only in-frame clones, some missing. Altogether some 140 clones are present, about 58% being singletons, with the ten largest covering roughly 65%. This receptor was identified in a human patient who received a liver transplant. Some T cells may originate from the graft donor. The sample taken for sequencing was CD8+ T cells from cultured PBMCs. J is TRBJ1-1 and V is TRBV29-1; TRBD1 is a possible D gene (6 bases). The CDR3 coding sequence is TGCAGCGTTGTGCCAGGGGACACTGAAGCTTTCTTT. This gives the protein CSVVPGDTEAFF.